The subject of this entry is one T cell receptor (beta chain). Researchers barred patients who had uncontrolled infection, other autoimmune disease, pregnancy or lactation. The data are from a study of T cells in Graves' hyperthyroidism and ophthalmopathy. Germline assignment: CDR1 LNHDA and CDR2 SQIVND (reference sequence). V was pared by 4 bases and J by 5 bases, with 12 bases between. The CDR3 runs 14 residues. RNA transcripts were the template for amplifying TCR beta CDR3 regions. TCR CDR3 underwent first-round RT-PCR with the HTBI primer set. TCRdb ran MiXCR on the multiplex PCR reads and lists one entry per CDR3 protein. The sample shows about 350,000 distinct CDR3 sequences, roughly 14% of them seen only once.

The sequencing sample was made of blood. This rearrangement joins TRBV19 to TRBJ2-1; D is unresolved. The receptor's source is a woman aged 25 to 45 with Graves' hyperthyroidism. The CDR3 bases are TGTGCCAGTAGTACGAAGACATCTCACAATGAGCAGTTCTTC. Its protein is CASSTKTSHNEQFF.